The subject of this entry is one T cell receptor beta chain. Its antigen remains unidentified. The junction does not match germline at one end; this may be a read error. This sample was taken from a study of cytomegalovirus exposure and HLA in healthy donors. Study-wide points: Sequencing likely caused a cluster of highly shared sequence variants. When a later analysis was performed, an Asian-associated ancestry cluster reportedly had fewer N-insertions than the approximately 690-donor mean. As a later analysis showed, a missense DCLRE1C variant was linked to trimming of TCR beta V- and J-genes. TCR beta V segments were, for the most part, productive about 87% or about 30% of the time in an earlier analysis.

Germline V CDR1 and CDR2: KGHSH, LQKENI. The length of the CDR3 is 17 residues. Amplification used 60 Vbeta primers and 13 Jbeta primers. The repertoire was sequenced with immunoSEQ multiplex PCR; TCRdb's copy has only in-frame clones and lacks some. The sample includes nearly 200,000 clones, 75% to 85% seen only once; the top ten take around 0.42%. This chain joins TRBV18 and TRBJ2-6; D unresolved. The material sequenced was PBMCs. This receptor was identified in a male donor in good health and CMV-seropositive. The chain's CDR3 is CASSPSAGASWANVLTF. The CDR3 DNA is TGTGCCAGCTCACCTTCCGCAGGTGCCTCTTGGGCCAACGTCCTGACTTTC.